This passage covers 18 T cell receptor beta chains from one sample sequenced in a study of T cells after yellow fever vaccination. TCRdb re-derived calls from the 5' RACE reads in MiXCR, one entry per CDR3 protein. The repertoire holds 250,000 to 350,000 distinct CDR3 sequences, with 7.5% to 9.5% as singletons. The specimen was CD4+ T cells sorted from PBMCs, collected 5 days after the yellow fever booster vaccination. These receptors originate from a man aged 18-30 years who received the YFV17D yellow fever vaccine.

The CDR3 DNA reads as TGTGCCAGCTCACGGGCCGGGGGGCGAGGGGAGCAGTACTTC. It codes for CASSRAGGRGEQYF. The chain links TRBV18 to TRBJ2-7; perhaps TRBD2 as D (7 bases). CDR1 is KGHSH and CDR2 is LQKENI in the germline V gene. V lost 4 bases to trimming and J lost 7 bases, with 17 bases between them. The CDR3 runs 14 residues.

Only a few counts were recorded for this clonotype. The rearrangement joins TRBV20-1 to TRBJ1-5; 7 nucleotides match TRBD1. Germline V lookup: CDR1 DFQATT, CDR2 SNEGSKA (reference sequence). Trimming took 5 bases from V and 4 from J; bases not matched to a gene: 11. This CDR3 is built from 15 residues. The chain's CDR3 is CSASSGQMGNQPQHF. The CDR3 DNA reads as TGCAGTGCTTCTTCGGGACAGATGGGAAATCAGCCCCAGCATTTT.

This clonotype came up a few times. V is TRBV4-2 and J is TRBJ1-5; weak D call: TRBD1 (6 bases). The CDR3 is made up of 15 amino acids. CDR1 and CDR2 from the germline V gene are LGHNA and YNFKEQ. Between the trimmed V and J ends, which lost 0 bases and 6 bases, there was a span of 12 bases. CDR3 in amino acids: CASSQDPGAPQPQHF. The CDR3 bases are TGTGCCAGCAGCCAAGATCCAGGGGCCCCTCAGCCCCAGCATTTT.

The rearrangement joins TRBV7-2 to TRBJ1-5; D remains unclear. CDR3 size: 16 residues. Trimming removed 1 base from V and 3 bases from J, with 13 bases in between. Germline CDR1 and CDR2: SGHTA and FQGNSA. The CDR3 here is CASSLVGWGINQPQHF. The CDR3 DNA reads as TGTGCCAGCAGCTTAGTTGGGTGGGGAATCAATCAGCCCCAGCATTTT.

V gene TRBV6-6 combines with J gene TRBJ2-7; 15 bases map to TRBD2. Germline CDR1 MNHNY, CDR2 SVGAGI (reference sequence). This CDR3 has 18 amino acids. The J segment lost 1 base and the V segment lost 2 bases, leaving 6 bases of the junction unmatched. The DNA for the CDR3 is TGTGCCAGCAGTTACGGACTAGCGGGGGGGTACTTTTCCTACGAGCAGTACTTC. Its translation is CASSYGLAGGYFSYEQYF.

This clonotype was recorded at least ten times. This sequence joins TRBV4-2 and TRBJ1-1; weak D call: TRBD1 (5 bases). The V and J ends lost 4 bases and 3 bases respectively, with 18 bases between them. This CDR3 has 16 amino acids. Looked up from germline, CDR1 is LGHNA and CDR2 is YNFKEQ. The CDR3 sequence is CASSPFKGLEDTEAFF. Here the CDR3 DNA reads TGTGCCAGCAGCCCATTCAAGGGGTTAGAGGACACTGAAGCTTTCTTT.

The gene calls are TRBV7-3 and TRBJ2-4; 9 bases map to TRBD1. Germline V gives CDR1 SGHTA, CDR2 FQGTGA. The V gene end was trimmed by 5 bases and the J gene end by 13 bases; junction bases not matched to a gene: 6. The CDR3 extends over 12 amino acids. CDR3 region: CASSDRTGAQYF. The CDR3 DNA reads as TGTGCCAGCAGCGACAGGACAGGGGCCCAGTACTTC.

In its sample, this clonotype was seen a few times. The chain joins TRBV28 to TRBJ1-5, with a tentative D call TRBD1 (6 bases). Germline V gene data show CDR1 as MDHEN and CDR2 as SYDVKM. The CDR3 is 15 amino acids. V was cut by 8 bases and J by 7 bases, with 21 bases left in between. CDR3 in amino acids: CASLQGAGVRQPQHF. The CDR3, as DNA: TGTGCCAGCCTCCAAGGGGCAGGGGTGAGGCAGCCCCAGCATTTT.

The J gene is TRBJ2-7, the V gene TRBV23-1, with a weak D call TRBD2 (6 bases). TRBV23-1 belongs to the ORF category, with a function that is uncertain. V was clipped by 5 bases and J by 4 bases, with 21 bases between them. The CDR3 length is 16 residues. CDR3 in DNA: TGCGCCAGCAGTTTTCCTACCGGAGGGCAGAGTTACGAGCAGTACGTC. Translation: CASSFPTGGQSYEQYV.

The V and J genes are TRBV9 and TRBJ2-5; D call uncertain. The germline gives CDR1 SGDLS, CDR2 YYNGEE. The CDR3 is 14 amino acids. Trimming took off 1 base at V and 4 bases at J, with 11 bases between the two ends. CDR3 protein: CASSVSPIRETQYF. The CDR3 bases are TGTGCCAGCAGCGTAAGTCCCATACGAGAGACCCAGTACTTC.

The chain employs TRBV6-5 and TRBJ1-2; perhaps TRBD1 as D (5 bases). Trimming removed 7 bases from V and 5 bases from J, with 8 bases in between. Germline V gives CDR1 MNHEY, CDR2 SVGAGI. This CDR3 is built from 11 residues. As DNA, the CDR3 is TGTGCCAGCACCCAGGGTTATGGCTACACCTTC. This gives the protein CASTQGYGYTF.

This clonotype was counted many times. Written as DNA, the CDR3 is TGTGCCTGGTCGGAAGGATCAGATACGCAGTATTTT. Translated, it gives CAWSEGSDTQYF. This chain uses TRBV30 with TRBJ2-3; D is unresolved. Germline V gene data show CDR1 as GTSNPN and CDR2 as SVGIG (reference sequence). V lost 5 bases to trimming and J lost 4 bases, with 10 bases between them. The CDR3 runs to 12 residues.

This CDR3 reads CAISDRAGYNEQFF. The CDR3 nucleotides read TGTGCCATATCGGACAGGGCAGGCTACAATGAGCAGTTCTTC. V and J are TRBV10-3 and TRBJ2-1, with TRBD1 matching 8 bases. CDR1 and CDR2 from the germline V gene are ENHRY and SYGVKD. After removal of 9 bases from V and 3 bases from J, the junction contained 7 bases not matched to a gene. The CDR3 contains 14 residues.

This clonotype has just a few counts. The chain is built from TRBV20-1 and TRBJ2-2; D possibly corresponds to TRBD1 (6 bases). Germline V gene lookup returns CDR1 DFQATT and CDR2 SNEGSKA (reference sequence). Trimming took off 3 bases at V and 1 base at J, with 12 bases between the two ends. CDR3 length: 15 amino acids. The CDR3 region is CSASRGKGNTGELFF. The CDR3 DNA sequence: TGCAGTGCTAGTAGGGGGAAGGGGAACACCGGGGAGCTGTTTTTT.

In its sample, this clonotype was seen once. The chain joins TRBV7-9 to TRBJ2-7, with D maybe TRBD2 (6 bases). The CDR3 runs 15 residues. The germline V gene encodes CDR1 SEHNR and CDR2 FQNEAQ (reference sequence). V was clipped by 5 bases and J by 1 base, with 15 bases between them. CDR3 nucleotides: TGTGCCAGCAGCCCCAAGGTTAGCGGATCCTACGAGCAGTACGTC. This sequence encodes CASSPKVSGSYEQYV.

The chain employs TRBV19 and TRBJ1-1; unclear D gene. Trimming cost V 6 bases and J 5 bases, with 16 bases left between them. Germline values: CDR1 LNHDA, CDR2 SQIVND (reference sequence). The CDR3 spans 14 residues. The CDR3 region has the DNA TGTGCCAGTAGATCTACCGCTTGGAGGACTGAAGCTTTCTTT. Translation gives CASRSTAWRTEAFF.

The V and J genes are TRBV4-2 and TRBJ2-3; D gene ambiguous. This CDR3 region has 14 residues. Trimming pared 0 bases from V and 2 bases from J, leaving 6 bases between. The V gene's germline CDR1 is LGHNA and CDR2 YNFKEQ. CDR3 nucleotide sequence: TGTGCCAGCAGCCAAGATCGGGTCACAGATACGCAGTATTTT. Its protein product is CASSQDRVTDTQYF.

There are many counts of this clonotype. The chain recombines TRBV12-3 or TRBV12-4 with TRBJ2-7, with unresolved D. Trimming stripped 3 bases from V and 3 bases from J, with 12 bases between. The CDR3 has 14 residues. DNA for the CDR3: TGTGCCAGCAGTTTCAGGCCCTTGGACTACGAGCAGTACTTC. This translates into CASSFRPLDYEQYF.